Shown below are 17 T cell receptor beta chains from a single sample sequenced in a study of T cell responses to AZD1222 COVID-19 vaccine. Repertoires were generated with immunoSEQ multiplex PCR, while TCRdb's copy carries only in-frame clones and drops some. The table includes approximately 44,000 clones, 80% detected once. The sample here was peripheral blood, taken on day 0 of AZD1222 vaccination. Every receptor here comes from an adult in good health.

This rearrangement joins TRBV6-5 to TRBJ1-1; the D gene is possibly TRBD1 (6 bases). The CDR3 length is 14 residues. Per germline, CDR1 MNHEY and CDR2 SVGAGI. The ends were cut back, 6 bases at V and 1 base at J, with 12 bases in the middle. CDR3: CASRTGQPNTEAFF. For the CDR3, the DNA is TGTGCCAGCAGGACGGGACAACCGAACACTGAAGCTTTCTTT.

The genes are TRBV6-2 or TRBV6-3 and TRBJ2-2, with D maybe TRBD2 (6 bases). CDR1 is MNHEY and CDR2 is SVGEGT in the germline V gene. This CDR3 is 14 amino acids long. The V end was cut by 0 bases, the J end by 6 bases, with 8 bases between. The CDR3 region is CASSYSGGSGELFF. The CDR3 DNA is TGTGCCAGCAGTTACTCCGGGGGATCCGGGGAGCTGTTTTTT.

The chain joins TRBV6-2 or TRBV6-3 to TRBJ2-1; D possibly corresponds to TRBD1 (6 bases). The V end was cut by 3 bases, the J end by 5 bases, with 8 bases between. CDR1 MNHEY and CDR2 SVGEGT come from the germline V gene. The CDR3 loop spans 13 amino acids. CDR3 protein: CASSYGGNNEQFF. As DNA, the CDR3 is TGTGCCAGCAGTTATGGGGGCAACAATGAGCAGTTCTTC.

V usage is TRBV19 and J usage is TRBJ1-2; perhaps TRBD1 as D (6 bases). The V end lost 6 bases, the J end lost 0 bases, and 14 bases lay between the germline ends. This CDR3 contains 15 residues. In germline, CDR1 is LNHDA, CDR2 SQIVND (reference sequence). This CDR3 is CASRQPGATNYGYTF. Written as DNA, the CDR3 is TGTGCCAGTAGGCAACCGGGGGCAACTAACTATGGCTACACCTTC.

The chain is built from TRBV6-5 and TRBJ1-1, with D tentatively TRBD1 (5 bases). The ends were cut back, 6 bases at V and 4 bases at J, with 15 bases in the middle. Looked up from germline, CDR1 is MNHEY and CDR2 is SVGAGI. The CDR3 length is 14 residues. The chain's CDR3 is CASSREWGGTEAFF. In DNA form, the CDR3 reads TGTGCCAGCAGCCGAGAGTGGGGGGGCACTGAAGCTTTCTTT.

This chain links TRBV6-6 with TRBJ2-7; 7 nucleotides agree with TRBD1. Germline V gene data show CDR1 as MNHNY and CDR2 as SVGAGI (reference sequence). The V and J ends lost 7 bases and 3 bases, in that order; junction bases with no gene match: 15. The CDR3 runs 16 residues. The DNA for the CDR3 is TGTGCCAGCACTCTCGGCGACGGGACAGAGAACTACGAGCAGTACTTC. It is translated as CASTLGDGTENYEQYF.

This rearrangement joins TRBV28 to TRBJ1-3; 10 bases fit TRBD1. The CDR3 is made up of 17 amino acids. Germline trimming cut 5 bases from V and 3 bases from J; bases unmatched to any gene: 10. The germline V gene encodes CDR1 MDHEN and CDR2 SYDVKM. CDR3 in DNA: TGTGCCAGCAGTGAGACAGGGGGCCATAAAGTTGGAAACACCATATATTTT. Amino acids: CASSETGGHKVGNTIYF.

In its sample, this clone was seen once. The chain employs TRBV28 and TRBJ1-1; no definite D call. V lost 2 bases, J lost 2 bases, and 9 bases lay in between. CDR3 length: 14 residues. Per germline, CDR1 MDHEN and CDR2 SYDVKM. The DNA of the CDR3 is TGTGCCAGCAGTTTAATAACGGATAACACTGAAGCTTTCTTT. Protein: CASSLITDNTEAFF.

This rearrangement joins TRBV9 to TRBJ1-3; D remains unclear. Germline values: CDR1 SGDLS, CDR2 YYNGEE. Trimming stripped 3 bases from V and 2 bases from J, with 12 bases between. The CDR3 extends over 15 amino acids. CDR3 sequence (DNA): TGTGCCAGCAGCGCAAACACCCTCCCTGGAAACACCATATATTTT. Residues: CASSANTLPGNTIYF.

The rearrangement uses TRBV7-2 and TRBJ2-7, with TRBD1 identical over 7 bases. CDR3 length: 15 residues. V was pared by 5 bases and J by 3 bases, with 10 bases of the junction left unmatched. The germline V gene has CDR1 SGHTA and CDR2 FQGNSA. This CDR3 reads CASSPTRGLDYEQYF. In nucleotides, the CDR3 is TGTGCCAGCAGCCCTACCAGGGGGTTAGACTACGAGCAGTACTTC.

The chain carries TRBV27 and TRBJ1-2; the D is unclear. This CDR3 is built from 14 residues. Trimming stripped 4 bases from V and 0 bases from J, with 9 bases between. Germline-derived CDR1 and CDR2 are MNHEY and SMNVEV (reference sequence). The CDR3 is CASSSTTTNYGYTF. Here the CDR3 DNA reads TGTGCCAGCAGTTCGACGACAACTAACTATGGCTACACCTTC.

CDR3 in amino acids: CASSGDRDDQPQHF. Written as DNA, the CDR3 is TGTGCCAGCAGTGGTGACAGGGACGATCAGCCCCAGCATTTT. The rearrangement uses TRBV2 and TRBJ1-5; 7 nucleotides line up with TRBD1. This CDR3 has 14 residues. Looked up from germline, CDR1 is SNHLY and CDR2 is FYNNEI. V shed 4 bases, J shed 5 bases, and the junction held 5 bases outside the gene matches.

Only a few counts were recorded for this clone. The chain has TRBV6-5 and TRBJ2-3; D not resolved. The CDR3 extends over 13 amino acids. Between the trimmed V and J ends, which lost 0 bases and 8 bases, there was a span of 9 bases. From germline, CDR1 is MNHEY and CDR2 SVGAGI. As DNA, the CDR3 is TGTGCCAGCAGTTACTCGAAGTGGGCTACGCAGTATTTT. Translating gives CASSYSKWATQYF.

This rearrangement joins TRBV7-9 to TRBJ1-5; tentative D call: TRBD1 (5 bases). The V end was cut by 5 bases, the J end by 6 bases, with 11 bases between. The CDR3 covers 13 residues. Germline loops: CDR1 SEHNR, CDR2 FQNEAQ (reference sequence). CDR3 sequence reads: CASSRGTSQPQHF. In DNA, the CDR3 is TGTGCCAGCAGCCGCGGGACTAGTCAGCCCCAGCATTTT.

Only a few counts were recorded for this clone. The rearrangement uses TRBV24-1 and TRBJ2-2; D is uncertain. Per germline, CDR1 KGHDR and CDR2 SFDVKD. With 4 bases removed from V and 5 bases from J, the gap between germline ends came to 10 bases. The CDR3 runs to 14 residues. The chain's CDR3 is CATSDQTPTGELFF. The CDR3 DNA reads as TGTGCCACCAGTGACCAGACACCAACCGGGGAGCTGTTTTTT.

The J gene is TRBJ2-2, the V gene TRBV3-1 (or the pseudogene TRBV3-2); D gene uncertain. CDR1 and CDR2 from the germline V gene are LGHDT and YNNKEL (reference sequence). The CDR3 consists of 13 residues. The V end was cut by 6 bases, the J end by 7 bases, with 12 bases between. Here the CDR3 DNA reads TGTGCCAGCAGTAACAGCCATGGCGGGGAGCTGTTTTTT. Encoded protein: CASSNSHGGELFF.

The chain is built from TRBV7-9 and TRBJ1-2; 7 positions match TRBD1. This CDR3 has 16 residues. V lost 2 bases and J lost 3; bases outside the gene matches: 9. Per germline, CDR1 SEHNR and CDR2 FQNEAQ (reference sequence). For the CDR3, the DNA is TGTGCCAGCAGCTTAAGGGCCGGGGGACAGCACTATGGCTACACCTTC. This gives the protein CASSLRAGGQHYGYTF.